What follows are 28 T cell receptor beta chains derived from one specimen sequenced in a study of T cells in localized non-small cell lung cancer. The repertoire was sequenced with immunoSEQ multiplex PCR; TCRdb's copy has only in-frame clones and lacks some. The sample has about 77,000 clones; 88% are singletons. Here the sequenced sample was peripheral blood, taken before any cancer treatment. The receptors derive from a woman aged 40 to 75 with stage I squamous cell lung carcinoma.

This chain joins TRBV10-3 and TRBJ2-7; 7 bases map to TRBD1. Germline V CDR1 and CDR2: ENHRY, SYGVKD. The CDR3 loop spans 12 amino acids. Trimming removed 5 bases from V and 2 bases from J; junction bases left unmatched: 0. The CDR3 loop is CAISTGAYEQYF. The DNA for the CDR3 is TGTGCCATCAGTACAGGGGCCTACGAGCAGTACTTC.

The rearrangement uses TRBV4-1 and TRBJ2-7; 12 bases align to TRBD2. CDR1 and CDR2 (germline): MGHRA, YSYEKL. The CDR3 loop spans 14 amino acids. V gave up 4 bases and J gave up 7 bases; unmatched junction bases: 5. CDR3 residues: CASSRGLAGQEQYF. The CDR3 nucleotides are TGCGCCAGCAGCCGCGGACTAGCGGGGCAGGAGCAGTACTTC.

The CDR3, as DNA: TGCAGCGTTGATGGACAGGGACAAGAGACCCAGTACTTC. Its translation is CSVDGQGQETQYF. J is TRBJ2-5 and V is TRBV29-1; 8 bases fit TRBD1. Trimming took 3 bases from V and 2 from J; bases not matched to a gene: 2. The length of the CDR3 is 13 residues. From germline, CDR1 is SQVTM and CDR2 ANQGSEA. The full variable domain, rest sourced from reference TRBV29-1 and TRBJ2-5, is SAVISQKPSRDICQRGTSLTIQCQVDSQVTMMFWYRQQPGQSLTLIATANQGSEATYESGFVIDKFPISRPNLTFSTLTVSNMSPEDSSIYLCSVDGQGQETQYFGPGTRLLVL.

The rearrangement joins TRBV7-8 to TRBJ1-5, with no clear D. CDR1 SGHVS and CDR2 FQNEAQ come from the germline V gene. The V end was cut by 5 bases, the J end by 5 bases, with 10 bases between. This CDR3 is built from 13 residues. As DNA, the CDR3 is TGTGCCAGCAGCCAGGATAGGGATCAGCCCCAGCATTTT. This translates into CASSQDRDQPQHF.

The rearrangement links TRBV6-1 to TRBJ2-7; TRBD1 matches at 7 bases. This CDR3 contains 13 residues. The V segment lost 6 bases and the J segment 3 bases; nucleotides outside the gene matches: 5. The germline gives CDR1 MNHNS, CDR2 SASEGT. This chain's CDR3 is CASREPGGYEQYF. The DNA for the CDR3 is TGTGCCAGCAGGGAGCCAGGGGGCTACGAGCAGTACTTC.

This chain joins TRBV14 and TRBJ2-3, with D possibly called TRBD1 or TRBD2 (5 bases each). Deletions cut 1 base from V and 1 base from J, with 6 bases between. Germline assignment: CDR1 SGHDN and CDR2 FVKESK. The length of the CDR3 is 14 residues. The CDR3 DNA is TGTGCCAGCAGCCAAGGAGGGGGCACAGATACGCAGTATTTT. Translating it yields CASSQGGGTDTQYF. Full variable domain (remainder filled in from reference TRBV14 and TRBJ2-3): EAGVTQFPSHSVIEKGQTVTLRCDPISGHDNLYWYRRVMGKEIKFLLHFVKESKQDESGMPNNRFLAERTGGTYSTLKVQPAELEDSGVYFCASSQGGGTDTQYFGPGTRLTVL.

The V gene is TRBV4-3, the J gene TRBJ2-7; TRBD2 agrees at 9 bases. Losses at the gene ends were 3 bases for V and 2 bases for J; bases not matched to a gene: 8. The CDR3 has 16 residues. Germline V gives CDR1 LGHNA, CDR2 YSLEER. The CDR3 reads CASSQLAGKTPYEQYF. As DNA, the CDR3 is TGCGCCAGCAGCCAGCTAGCGGGGAAAACGCCCTACGAGCAGTACTTC.

The chain employs TRBV11-2 and TRBJ2-5; 9 bases align to TRBD2. Germline lookup yields CDR1 SGHAT and CDR2 FQNNGV. CDR3 length: 14 residues. Unmatched junction bases numbered 5, after V lost 5 bases and J lost 4 bases. CDR3 nucleotides: TGTGCCAGCAGCGTGGGACTAGCCGGAGAGACCCAGTACTTC. It specifies CASSVGLAGETQYF.

V gene TRBV19 combines with J gene TRBJ2-3, with D possibly being TRBD2 (6 bases). CDR3 length equals 16 residues. Trimming took off 6 bases at V and 2 bases at J, with 18 bases between the two ends. Germline V gene lookup returns CDR1 LNHDA and CDR2 SQIVND (reference sequence). Here the CDR3 reads CASRGGRTRNTDTQYF. The CDR3 DNA reads TGTGCCAGTAGGGGGGGACGGACCCGTAACACAGATACGCAGTATTTT.

The genes are TRBV13 and TRBJ1-6; 8 bases are a match to TRBD1. CDR1 PRHDT and CDR2 FYEKMQ come from the germline V gene (reference sequence). Unmatched junction bases numbered 10, after V lost 5 bases and J lost 7 bases. This CDR3 is built from 16 residues. The CDR3 coding sequence is TGTGCCAGCAGCACCAAGACAGGGGCGGGAAATTCACCCCTCCACTTT. Its protein is CASSTKTGAGNSPLHF.

CDR3 bases: TGTGCCAGCAGGGGAACAGGAGGAGGCTATGGCTACACCTTC. This translates into CASRGTGGGYGYTF. This chain joins TRBV5-6 and TRBJ1-2; D is possibly TRBD1 (5 bases). Germline V CDR1 and CDR2: SGHDT, YYEEEE. This CDR3 spans 14 amino acids. Deletions cut 5 bases from V and 4 bases from J, with 15 bases between. Together with reference TRBV5-6 and TRBJ1-2, the CDR3 gives the full variable domain: DAGVTQSPTHLIKTRGQQVTLRCSPKSGHDTVSWYQQALGQGPQFIFQYYEEEERQRGNFPDRFSGHQFPNYSSELNVNALLLGDSALYLCASRGTGGGYGYTFGSGTRLTVV.

The J gene is TRBJ2-3, the V gene TRBV18, with D possibly matching TRBD2 (6 bases). The CDR3 consists of 15 residues. Germline assignment: CDR1 KGHSH and CDR2 LQKENI. The V gene lost 4 bases and the J gene lost 0 bases, with 11 bases spanning the gap. The CDR3: CASSLGGASTDTQYF. The DNA for the CDR3 is TGTGCCAGCTCACTTGGCGGGGCGAGCACAGATACGCAGTATTTT.

The chain couples TRBV5-1 to TRBJ1-1; D is unclear. The CDR3 spans 12 residues. Trimming removed 3 bases from V and 7 bases from J, with 10 bases in between. CDR1 and CDR2 from the germline V gene are SGHRS and YFSETQ. The CDR3 here is CASSSDGFEAFF. The CDR3 DNA is TGCGCCAGCAGCTCCGACGGCTTTGAAGCTTTCTTT.

The chain links TRBV19 to TRBJ1-1; D possibly corresponds to TRBD1 (5 bases). The germline V gene has CDR1 LNHDA and CDR2 SQIVND (reference sequence). V lost 0 bases to trimming and J lost 5 bases, with 10 bases between them. The CDR3 has 14 residues. The CDR3 reads CASSIEEGRTEAFF. Here the CDR3 DNA reads TGTGCCAGTAGTATAGAGGAGGGGAGGACTGAAGCTTTCTTT.

This clone occurred a few times. The chain joins TRBV6-5 to TRBJ1-2, with 8 bases identical to TRBD1. The germline V gene has CDR1 MNHEY and CDR2 SVGAGI. V trimming: 5 bases; J trimming: 6 bases; junction bases outside the gene matches: 8. The CDR3 length is 14 residues. CDR3 in amino acids: CASSKQGGFDGYTF. CDR3 bases: TGTGCCAGCAGTAAACAGGGGGGTTTCGATGGCTACACCTTC.

CDR3 region: CASSLGTSSSGNTIYF. The CDR3 DNA sequence: TGCGCCAGCAGCTTGGGGACATCCAGCTCTGGAAACACCATATATTTT. This chain uses TRBV5-1 with TRBJ1-3; perhaps TRBD1 as D (5 bases). CDR1 is SGHRS and CDR2 is YFSETQ in the germline V gene. The V and J ends lost 0 bases and 0 bases respectively, with 10 bases between them. The CDR3 consists of 16 residues.

In DNA, the CDR3 is TGCGCCAGCAGCTTAGGGGCAGGGGAAAGCCCCGGGGAGCTGTTTTTT. Translation gives CASSLGAGESPGELFF. This chain links TRBV5-1 with TRBJ2-2, with a weak D call TRBD1 (6 bases). Per germline, CDR1 SGHRS and CDR2 YFSETQ. Between the trimmed V and J ends, which lost 2 bases and 6 bases, there was a span of 17 bases. The CDR3 loop spans 16 amino acids.

Regarding this clone: Other nucleotide sequences from this sample produce the same CDR3. The chain recombines TRBV13 with TRBJ1-3; maybe TRBD1 (5 bases). The V end was cut by 3 bases, the J end by 3 bases, with 9 bases between. From germline, CDR1 is PRHDT and CDR2 FYEKMQ (reference sequence). The CDR3 runs to 14 residues. CDR3 DNA sequence: TGTGCCAGCAGCTTCGGGGGGTTTGGAAACACCATATATTTT. It codes for CASSFGGFGNTIYF.

The CDR3 DNA sequence: TGTGCCAGCAGTGATACAGGTTGGAGGGAACTGTACCAAGAGACCCAGTACTTC. Its translation: CASSDTGWRELYQETQYF. J is TRBJ2-5 and V is TRBV2; D may be TRBD2 (6 bases). With 3 bases removed from V and 0 bases from J, the gap between germline ends came to 20 bases. Germline CDR1 and CDR2: SNHLY and FYNNEI. This CDR3 region has 18 residues. The whole variable domain, filled in from reference TRBV2 and TRBJ2-5, reads EPEVTQTPSHQVTQMGQEVILRCVPISNHLYFYWYRQILGQKVEFLVSFYNNEISEKSEIFDDQFSVERPDGSNFTLKIRSTKLEDSAMYFCASSDTGWRELYQETQYFGPGTRLLVL.

This chain links TRBV11-3 with TRBJ2-5; no reliable D call. Trimming took off 1 base at V and 0 bases at J, with 3 bases between the two ends. CDR1 is SGHNT, CDR2 YENEEA, per germline. This CDR3 has 13 amino acids. The CDR3 nucleotides read TGTGCCAGCAGCTTAGTGCACCAAGAGACCCAGTACTTC. This codes for CASSLVHQETQYF.

The chain combines TRBV27 with TRBJ2-6; 9 positions match TRBD1. Looked up from germline, CDR1 is MNHEY and CDR2 is SMNVEV (reference sequence). The CDR3 is 15 amino acids. The J segment lost 3 bases and the V segment lost 5 bases, leaving 2 bases of the junction unmatched. CDR3 bases: TGTGCCAGCAGTAACAGGGGGCTTGGGGCCAACGTCCTGACTTTC. The encoded protein is CASSNRGLGANVLTF. Full variable domain (rest looked up from reference TRBV27 and TRBJ2-6): EAQVTQNPRYLITVTGKKLTVTCSQNMNHEYMSWYRQDPGLGLRQIYYSMNVEVTDKGDVPEGYKVSRKEKRNFPLILESPSPNQTSLYFCASSNRGLGANVLTFGAGSRLTVL.

V usage is TRBV2 and J usage is TRBJ1-5; tentatively, D is TRBD1 (5 bases). The length of the CDR3 is 14 residues. The V gene lost 6 bases and the J gene lost 5 bases, with 14 bases spanning the gap. CDR1 SNHLY and CDR2 FYNNEI come from the germline V gene. CDR3 loop: CASSPGPQYQPQHF. In nucleotides, the CDR3 is TGTGCCAGCAGCCCGGGACCCCAGTATCAGCCCCAGCATTTT.

The V call is TRBV19, the J call TRBJ1-1; 11 bases align to TRBD1. The CDR3 consists of 16 residues. Looked up from germline, CDR1 is LNHDA and CDR2 is SQIVND (reference sequence). With V trimmed by 3 bases and J by 4 bases, 7 bases remained unmatched. The CDR3 region has the DNA TGTGCCAGTAGTATTAGGACAGGGGGCGCCAGCACTGAAGCTTTCTTT. This codes for CASSIRTGGASTEAFF.

The chain is built from TRBV7-2 and TRBJ2-7; 9 positions match TRBD2. The CDR3 contains 15 residues. Trimming removed 3 bases from V and 1 base from J; junction bases left unmatched: 4. Germline V gene data show CDR1 as SGHTA and CDR2 as FQGNSA. The CDR3 loop reads CASSFSRGGSYEQYF. The CDR3 nucleotides are TGTGCCAGCAGCTTCTCGCGGGGGGGATCCTACGAGCAGTACTTC.

The V call is TRBV18, the J call TRBJ2-1; 10 bases align to TRBD1. The germline V gene encodes CDR1 KGHSH and CDR2 LQKENI. Trimming took 4 bases from V and 1 from J; bases not matched to a gene: 4. The CDR3 is made up of 16 amino acids. CDR3: CASSRQGAGSYNEQFF. The CDR3 coding sequence is TGTGCCAGCTCACGACAGGGGGCAGGGTCCTACAATGAGCAGTTCTTC.

This clone showed up just once. The V gene is TRBV12-5, the J gene TRBJ1-5, with a possible D match to TRBD1 (6 bases). The germline CDR1 and CDR2 sequences are LGHNT and FRNRAP. Trimming pared 3 bases from V and 4 bases from J, leaving 19 bases between. This CDR3 has 17 residues. The CDR3 is CASGFFPTTGHNQPQHF. The CDR3 nucleotides read TGTGCTAGTGGTTTTTTCCCGACGACAGGCCATAATCAGCCCCAGCATTTT.

The DNA of the CDR3 is TGCGCCAGCAGCCAAGGCCAACAGGCTTCCTATGGCTACACCTTC. Translation: CASSQGQQASYGYTF. This chain joins TRBV4-1 and TRBJ1-2; D possibly corresponds to TRBD1 (5 bases). The CDR3 has 15 amino acids. In germline, CDR1 is MGHRA, CDR2 YSYEKL. V lost 1 base to trimming and J lost 4 bases, with 13 bases between them.

This chain uses TRBV2 with TRBJ1-5, with TRBD1 identical over 7 bases. The J segment lost 4 bases and the V segment lost 9 bases, leaving 18 bases of the junction unmatched. The CDR3 has 17 amino acids. Germline V gene data show CDR1 as SNHLY and CDR2 as FYNNEI. The CDR3 sequence is CARGGTAILGLNQPQHF. The CDR3 DNA is TGTGCCAGGGGGGGGACAGCGATTCTTGGGCTAAATCAGCCCCAGCATTTT.